The subject of this entry is one T cell receptor beta chain. No antigen is known for it. V gave up 3 bases and J gave up 3 bases, with 24 bases separating them. The CDR3 extends over 20 amino acids. The germline gives CDR1 MNHEY, CDR2 SMNVEV (reference sequence). This sample is drawn from a study of T cell responses to AZD1222 COVID-19 vaccine. Method: immunoSEQ multiplex PCR; TCRdb's copy keeps in-frame clones and lacks some. The sample lists 75,000 to 95,000 clones, roughly 81% seen once, with roughly an eighth in the top ten. Study-wide points: Donors, mostly white British, included more females; clonal diversity was possibly underestimated. Dominant CD4 TCR responses targeted spike regions 160-218 and 743-854.

The sequence was collected from an adult in good health. V gene TRBV27 combines with J gene TRBJ1-6, with D unresolved. The specimen was peripheral blood, collected on day 0 of AZD1222 vaccination. In DNA form, the CDR3 reads TGTGCCAGCAGTTTTCGGCTCCGTTCGGACCCACGAAACTATAATTCACCCCTCCACTTT. It codes for CASSFRLRSDPRNYNSPLHF.